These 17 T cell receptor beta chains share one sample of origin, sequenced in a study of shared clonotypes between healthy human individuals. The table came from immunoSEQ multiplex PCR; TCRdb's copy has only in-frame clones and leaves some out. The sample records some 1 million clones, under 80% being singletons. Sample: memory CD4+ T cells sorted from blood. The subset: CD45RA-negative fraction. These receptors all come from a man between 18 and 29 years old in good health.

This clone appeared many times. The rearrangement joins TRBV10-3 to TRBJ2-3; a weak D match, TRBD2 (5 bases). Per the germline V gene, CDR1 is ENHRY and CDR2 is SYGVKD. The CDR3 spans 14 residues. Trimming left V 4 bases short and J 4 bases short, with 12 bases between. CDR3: CAISGGQPPDTQYF. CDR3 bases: TGTGCCATCAGTGGAGGGCAGCCCCCAGATACGCAGTATTTT.

CDR3 coding DNA: TGTGCCAGCAGCACCGGACAGCGCGGAGAGACCCAGTACTTC. Protein sequence: CASSTGQRGETQYF. The rearrangement uses TRBV11-3 and TRBJ2-5, with D perhaps TRBD1 (6 bases). The ends were cut back, 5 bases at V and 4 bases at J, with 14 bases in the middle. Per the germline V gene, CDR1 is SGHNT and CDR2 is YENEEA. The CDR3 is made up of 14 amino acids.

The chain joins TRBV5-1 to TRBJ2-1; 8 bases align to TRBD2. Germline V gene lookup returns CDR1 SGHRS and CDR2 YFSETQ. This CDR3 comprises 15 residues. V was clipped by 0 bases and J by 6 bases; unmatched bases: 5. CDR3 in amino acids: CASSLVGLALNEQFF. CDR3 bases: TGCGCCAGCAGCTTGGTTGGACTAGCTCTCAATGAGCAGTTCTTC.

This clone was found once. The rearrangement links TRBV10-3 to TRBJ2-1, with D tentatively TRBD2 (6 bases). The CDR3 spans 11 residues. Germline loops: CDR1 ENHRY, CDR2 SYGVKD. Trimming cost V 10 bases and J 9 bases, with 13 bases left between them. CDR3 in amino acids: CATREVGEQFF. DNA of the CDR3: TGTGCCACCAGGGAGGTGGGTGAGCAGTTCTTC.

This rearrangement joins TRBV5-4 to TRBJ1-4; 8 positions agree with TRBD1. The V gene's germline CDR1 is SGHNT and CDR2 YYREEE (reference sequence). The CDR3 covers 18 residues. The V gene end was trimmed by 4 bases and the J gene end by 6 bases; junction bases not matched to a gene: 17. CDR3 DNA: TGTGCCAGCAGCACCCAGGGGGCGACCTCTAGCGCGGATGAAAAACTGTTTTTT. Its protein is CASSTQGATSSADEKLFF.

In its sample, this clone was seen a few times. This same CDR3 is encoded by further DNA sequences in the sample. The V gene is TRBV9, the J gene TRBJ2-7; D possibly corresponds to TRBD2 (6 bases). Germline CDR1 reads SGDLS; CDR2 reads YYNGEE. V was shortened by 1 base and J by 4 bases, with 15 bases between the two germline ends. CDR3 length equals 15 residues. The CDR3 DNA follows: TGTGCCAGCAGCGTAAGATCAGGGAGGACTTACGAGCAGTACTTC. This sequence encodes CASSVRSGRTYEQYF.

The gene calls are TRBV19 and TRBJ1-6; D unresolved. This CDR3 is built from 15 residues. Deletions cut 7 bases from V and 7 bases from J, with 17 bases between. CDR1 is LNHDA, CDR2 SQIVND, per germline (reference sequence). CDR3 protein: CASNVDPGPNSPLHF. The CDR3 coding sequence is TGTGCCAGTAATGTGGACCCAGGACCGAATTCACCCCTCCACTTT.

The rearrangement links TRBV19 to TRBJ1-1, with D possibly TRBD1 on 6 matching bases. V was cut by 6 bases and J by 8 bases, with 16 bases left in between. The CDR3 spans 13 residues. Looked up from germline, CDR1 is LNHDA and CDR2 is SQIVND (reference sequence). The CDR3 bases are TGTGCCAGTAGCCCACTATTACAGGGAGAAGCTTTCTTT. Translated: CASSPLLQGEAFF.

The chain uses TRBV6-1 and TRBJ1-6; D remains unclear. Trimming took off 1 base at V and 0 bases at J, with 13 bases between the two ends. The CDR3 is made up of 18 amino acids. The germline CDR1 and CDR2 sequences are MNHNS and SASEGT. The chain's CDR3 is CASSEGGSASSYNSPLHF. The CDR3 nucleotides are TGTGCCAGCAGTGAAGGGGGTTCCGCGAGCTCCTATAATTCACCCCTCCACTTT.

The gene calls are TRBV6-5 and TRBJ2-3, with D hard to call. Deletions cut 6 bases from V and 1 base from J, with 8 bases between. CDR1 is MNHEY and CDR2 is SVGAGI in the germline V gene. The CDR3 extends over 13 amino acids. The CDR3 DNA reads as TGTGCCAGCAGACGAACAGGCACAGATACGCAGTATTTT. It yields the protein CASRRTGTDTQYF.

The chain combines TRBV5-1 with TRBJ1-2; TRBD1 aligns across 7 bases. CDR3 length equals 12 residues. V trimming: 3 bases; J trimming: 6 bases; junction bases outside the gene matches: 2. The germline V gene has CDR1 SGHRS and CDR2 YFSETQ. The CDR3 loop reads CASSYRGDGYTF. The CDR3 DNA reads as TGCGCCAGCAGCTACAGGGGCGATGGCTACACCTTC.

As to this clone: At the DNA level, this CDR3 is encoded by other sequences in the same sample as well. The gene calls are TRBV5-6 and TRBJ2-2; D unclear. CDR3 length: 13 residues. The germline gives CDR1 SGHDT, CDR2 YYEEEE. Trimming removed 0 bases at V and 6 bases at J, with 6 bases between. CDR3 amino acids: CASSLGRAGELFF. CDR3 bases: TGTGCCAGCAGCTTGGGAAGGGCCGGGGAGCTGTTTTTT. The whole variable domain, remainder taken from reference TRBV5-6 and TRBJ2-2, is DAGVTQSPTHLIKTRGQQVTLRCSPKSGHDTVSWYQQALGQGPQFIFQYYEEEERQRGNFPDRFSGHQFPNYSSELNVNALLLGDSALYLCASSLGRAGELFFGEGSRLTVL.

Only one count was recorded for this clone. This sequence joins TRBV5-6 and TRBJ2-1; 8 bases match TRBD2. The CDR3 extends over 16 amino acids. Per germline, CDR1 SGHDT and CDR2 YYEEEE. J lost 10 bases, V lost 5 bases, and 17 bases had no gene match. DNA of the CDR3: TGTGCCAGCAGTTATCGCGGGGGGACTGCGGCGCGGGAGCAGTTCTTC. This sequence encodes CASSYRGGTAAREQFF.

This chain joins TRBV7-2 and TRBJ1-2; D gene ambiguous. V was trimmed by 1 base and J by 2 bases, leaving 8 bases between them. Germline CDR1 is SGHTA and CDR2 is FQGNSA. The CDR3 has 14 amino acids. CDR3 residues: CASSLGRFNYGYTF. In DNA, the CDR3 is TGTGCCAGCAGCTTAGGCAGGTTCAACTATGGCTACACCTTC.

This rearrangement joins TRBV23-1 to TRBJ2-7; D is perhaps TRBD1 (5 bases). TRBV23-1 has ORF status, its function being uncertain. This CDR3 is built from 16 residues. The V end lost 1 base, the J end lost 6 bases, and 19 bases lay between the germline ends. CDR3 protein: CASSQYPRGLPLEQYF. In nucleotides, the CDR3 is TGCGCCAGCAGTCAATACCCTAGGGGCTTACCCCTCGAGCAGTACTTC.

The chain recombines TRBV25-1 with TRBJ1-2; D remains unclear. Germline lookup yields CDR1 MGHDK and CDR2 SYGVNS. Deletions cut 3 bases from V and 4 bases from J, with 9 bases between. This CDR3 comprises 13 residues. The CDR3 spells CASSETQIYGYTF. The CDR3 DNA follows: TGTGCCAGCAGTGAGACACAGATCTATGGCTACACCTTC.

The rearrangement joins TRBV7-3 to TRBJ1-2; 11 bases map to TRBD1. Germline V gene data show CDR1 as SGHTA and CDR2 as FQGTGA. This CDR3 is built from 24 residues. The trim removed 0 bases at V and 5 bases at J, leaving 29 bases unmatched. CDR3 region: CASSLTTGQGVDPPPFCVRYGYTF. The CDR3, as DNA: TGTGCCAGCAGCTTAACCACGGGACAGGGGGTCGACCCACCCCCTTTTTGTGTAAGGTATGGCTACACCTTC.